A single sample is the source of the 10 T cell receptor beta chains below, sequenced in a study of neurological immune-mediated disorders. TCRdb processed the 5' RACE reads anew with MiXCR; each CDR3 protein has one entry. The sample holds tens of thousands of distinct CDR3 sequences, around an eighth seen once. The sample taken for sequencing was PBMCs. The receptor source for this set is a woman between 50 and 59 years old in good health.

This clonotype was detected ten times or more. As DNA, the CDR3 is TGCAGTGCTAGAGATAGTGGGGGACTAGCGGGAAACACAGATACGCAGTATTTT. Its translation: CSARDSGGLAGNTDTQYF. The V call is TRBV20-1, the J call TRBJ2-3; 13 bases are a match to TRBD2. The CDR3 has 18 residues. The V gene's germline CDR1 is DFQATT and CDR2 SNEGSKA (reference sequence). Trimming took 0 bases from V and 2 from J; bases not matched to a gene: 8.

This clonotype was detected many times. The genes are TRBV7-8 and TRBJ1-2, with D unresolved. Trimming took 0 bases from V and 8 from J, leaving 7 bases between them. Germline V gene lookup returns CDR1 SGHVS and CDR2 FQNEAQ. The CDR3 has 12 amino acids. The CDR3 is CASSLAMRGYTF. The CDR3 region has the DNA TGTGCCAGCAGCTTAGCCATGAGGGGCTACACCTTC. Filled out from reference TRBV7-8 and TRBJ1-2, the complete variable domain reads GAGVSQSPRYKVAKRGQDVALRCDPISGHVSLFWYQQALGQGPEFLTYFQNEAQLDKSGLPSDRFFAERPEGSVSTLKIQRTQQEDSAVYLCASSLAMRGYTFGSGTRLTVV.

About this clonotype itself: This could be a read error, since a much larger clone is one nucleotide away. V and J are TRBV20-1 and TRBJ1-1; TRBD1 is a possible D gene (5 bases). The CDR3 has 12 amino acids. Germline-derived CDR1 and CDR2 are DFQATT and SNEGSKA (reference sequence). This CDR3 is CGARVREAEAFF. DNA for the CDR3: TGCGGTGCTAGAGTCAGGGAGGCTGAAGCTTTCTTT.

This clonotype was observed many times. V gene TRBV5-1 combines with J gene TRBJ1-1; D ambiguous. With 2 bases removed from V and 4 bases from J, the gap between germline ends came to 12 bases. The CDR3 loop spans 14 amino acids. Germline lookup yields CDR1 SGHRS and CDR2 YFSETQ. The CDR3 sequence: CASSFFGMGTEAFF. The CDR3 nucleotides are TGCGCCAGCAGCTTTTTTGGCATGGGCACTGAAGCTTTCTTT.

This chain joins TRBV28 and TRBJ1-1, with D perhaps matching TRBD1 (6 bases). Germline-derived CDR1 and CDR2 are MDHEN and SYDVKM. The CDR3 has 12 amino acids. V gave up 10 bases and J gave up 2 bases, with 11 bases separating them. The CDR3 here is CAIETGNTEAFF. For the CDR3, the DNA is TGTGCCATCGAGACAGGTAACACTGAAGCTTTCTTT.

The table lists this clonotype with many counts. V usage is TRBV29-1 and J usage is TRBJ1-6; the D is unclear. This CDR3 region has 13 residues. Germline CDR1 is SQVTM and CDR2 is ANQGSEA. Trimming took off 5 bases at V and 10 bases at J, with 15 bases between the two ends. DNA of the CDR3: TGCAGCGTTTCCGACAATTCCGGCTCACCCCTCCACTTT. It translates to CSVSDNSGSPLHF.

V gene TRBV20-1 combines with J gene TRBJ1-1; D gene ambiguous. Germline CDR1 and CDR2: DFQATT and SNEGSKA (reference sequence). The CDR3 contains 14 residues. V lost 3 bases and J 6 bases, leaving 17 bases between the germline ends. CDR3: CSASQLQVASEAFF. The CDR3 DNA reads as TGCAGTGCTAGCCAACTCCAGGTGGCATCTGAAGCTTTCTTT.

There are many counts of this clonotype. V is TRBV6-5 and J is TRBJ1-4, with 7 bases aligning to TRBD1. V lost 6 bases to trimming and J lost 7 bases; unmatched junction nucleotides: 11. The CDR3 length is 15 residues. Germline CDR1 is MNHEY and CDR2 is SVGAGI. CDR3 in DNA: TGTGCCAGCAGCCCGAGACAGGGTTATGGTGAAAAACTGTTTTTT. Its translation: CASSPRQGYGEKLFF.

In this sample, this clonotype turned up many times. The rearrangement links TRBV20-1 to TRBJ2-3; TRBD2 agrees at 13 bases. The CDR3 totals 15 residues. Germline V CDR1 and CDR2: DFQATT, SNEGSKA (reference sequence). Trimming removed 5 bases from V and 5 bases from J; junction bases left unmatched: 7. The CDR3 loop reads CSASTSGRARDTQYF. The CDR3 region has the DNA TGCAGTGCTTCCACTAGCGGGAGGGCCAGAGATACGCAGTATTTT.

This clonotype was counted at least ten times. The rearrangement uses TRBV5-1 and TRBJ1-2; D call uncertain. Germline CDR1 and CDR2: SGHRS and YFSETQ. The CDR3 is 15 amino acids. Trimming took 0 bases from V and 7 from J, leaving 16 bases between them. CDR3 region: CASSLDVSYRFGYTF. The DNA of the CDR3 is TGCGCCAGCAGCTTGGACGTGTCCTATCGCTTTGGCTACACCTTC.